This entry features one T cell receptor (beta chain) sequence. The antigen remains undetermined. A 5'RACE template-switching step, the method used to make TCR cDNA, added a universal primer site and UMIs. TCRdb reanalysed the 5' RACE reads using MiXCR and keeps one entry per CDR3 protein. The table includes 500,000 to 650,000 distinct CDR3 sequences, about 12% detected once. The entry originates in a study of T cells after yellow fever vaccination. Study-level points and caveats: Clones that expanded after primary vaccination mostly reappeared after the booster (roughly 97% CD4, approximately 85% CD8). Across the CD4 and CD8 compartments, a small share of clonotypes was present in both.

The V gene lost 1 base and the J gene lost 0 bases, with 10 bases spanning the gap. The CDR3 has 16 amino acids. Germline CDR1 and CDR2: SGHTA and FQGNSA. V and J are TRBV7-2 and TRBJ2-1; no firm D call. This receptor was identified in a man aged 30 to 45 who received the YFV17D yellow fever vaccine. This specimen was PBMCs, taken on the day of the yellow fever booster vaccination. The CDR3, as DNA: TGTGCCAGCAGCTTAGGTTGGTCCGCCTCCTACAATGAGCAGTTCTTC. This encodes CASSLGWSASYNEQFF.